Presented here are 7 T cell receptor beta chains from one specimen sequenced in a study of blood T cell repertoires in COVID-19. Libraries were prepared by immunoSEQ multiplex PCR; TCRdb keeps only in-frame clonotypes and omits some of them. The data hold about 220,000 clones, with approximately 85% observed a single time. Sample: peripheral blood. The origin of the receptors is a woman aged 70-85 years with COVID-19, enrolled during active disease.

CDR3 sequence reads: CASSSDRGDRMNTEAFF. The DNA for the CDR3 is TGTGCCAGCAGCTCGGACAGAGGCGATAGGATGAACACTGAAGCTTTCTTT. The chain combines TRBV5-4 with TRBJ1-1, with D perhaps TRBD1 (6 bases). This CDR3 comprises 17 residues. Trimming shortened V by 3 bases and J by 0 bases, and 18 bases separated the two germline ends. The germline V gene has CDR1 SGHNT and CDR2 YYREEE (reference sequence).

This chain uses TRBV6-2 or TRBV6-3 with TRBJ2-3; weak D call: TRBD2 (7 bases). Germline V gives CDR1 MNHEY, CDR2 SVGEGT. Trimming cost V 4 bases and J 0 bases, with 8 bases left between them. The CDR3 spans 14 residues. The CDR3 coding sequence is TGTGCCAGCAGTTGGGGGGGCAGCACAGATACGCAGTATTTT. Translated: CASSWGGSTDTQYF.

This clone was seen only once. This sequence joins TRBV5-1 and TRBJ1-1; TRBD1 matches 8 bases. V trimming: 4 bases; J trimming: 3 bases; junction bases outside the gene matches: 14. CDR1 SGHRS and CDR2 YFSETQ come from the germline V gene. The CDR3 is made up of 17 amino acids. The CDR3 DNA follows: TGCGCCAGCAGCCCAAGGCCGTTTGGACAGGGCGACACTGAAGCTTTCTTT. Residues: CASSPRPFGQGDTEAFF.

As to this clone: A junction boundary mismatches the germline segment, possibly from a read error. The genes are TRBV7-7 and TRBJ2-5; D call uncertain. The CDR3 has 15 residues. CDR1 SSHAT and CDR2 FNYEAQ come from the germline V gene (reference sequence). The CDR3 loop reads CASSLGTLGQETQYF. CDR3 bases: TGTGCTAGCAGCTTGGGCACCTTGGGTCAAGAGACCCAGTACTTC.

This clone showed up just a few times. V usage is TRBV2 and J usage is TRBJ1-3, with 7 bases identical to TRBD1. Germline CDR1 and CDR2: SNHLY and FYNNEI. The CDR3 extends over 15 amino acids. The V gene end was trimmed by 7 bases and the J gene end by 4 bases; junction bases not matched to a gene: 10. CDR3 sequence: CASKEGAGFGNTIYF. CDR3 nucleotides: TGTGCCAGCAAGGAGGGGGCGGGGTTCGGAAACACCATATATTTT.

CDR3 in DNA: TGTGCCAGTAGTTTGACAGGGGCGAGCGAAAAACTGTTTTTT. Its translation: CASSLTGASEKLFF. The chain combines TRBV19 with TRBJ1-4; 8 positions match TRBD1. CDR1 LNHDA and CDR2 SQIVND come from the germline V gene (reference sequence). This CDR3 contains 14 residues. With V trimmed by 5 bases and J by 8 bases, 7 bases remained unmatched.

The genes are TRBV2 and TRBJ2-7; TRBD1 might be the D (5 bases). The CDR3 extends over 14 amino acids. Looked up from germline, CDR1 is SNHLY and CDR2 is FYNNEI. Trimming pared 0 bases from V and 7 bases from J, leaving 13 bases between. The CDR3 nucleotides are TGTGCCAGCAGTGAAGCTTCCAGGGCCGAGGAGCAGTACTTC. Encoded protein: CASSEASRAEEQYF. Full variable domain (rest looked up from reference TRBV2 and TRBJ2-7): EPEVTQTPSHQVTQMGQEVILRCVPISNHLYFYWYRQILGQKVEFLVSFYNNEISEKSEIFDDQFSVERPDGSNFTLKIRSTKLEDSAMYFCASSEASRAEEQYFGPGTRLTVT.